This TCR beta chain appears in the sequencing data of a study of cytomegalovirus exposure and HLA in healthy donors. Overall study results and limits: Roughly uniform depth of sequencing across donors was assumed in presence/absence analyses. Equally common other TCR beta chains were less clonally expanded than HLA-associated ones, a later analysis found. Immune exposure was documented only through CMV serostatus.

On this clone itself: As yet, its antigen is unknown. Its ends do not fully match the called genes, so a read error is possible.

The V gene's germline CDR1 is SGHDN and CDR2 FVKESK. CDR3 length: 13 amino acids. PCR employed 60 Vbeta and 13 Jbeta primers. The repertoire was sequenced with immunoSEQ multiplex PCR; TCRdb's copy has only in-frame clones and lacks some. The sample contains about 180,000 clones, 84% of which appear only once. The receptor's source is a girl aged 2 to 10 in good health and CMV-seropositive. The sequenced sample consisted of PBMCs. V gene TRBV14 combines with J gene TRBJ1-1; D gene uncertain. This chain's CDR3 is CASSQGGPLPLDF. The DNA of the CDR3 is TGTGCCAGCAGCCAAGGCGGGCCGCTCCCCTTGGACTTT.